This T cell receptor beta chain was identified in a study of cytomegalovirus exposure and HLA in healthy donors (TCRdb year 2017). The study in broad terms: An earlier analysis of around 600 of the donors reported approximately 270 Gb of sequence data and some 100 million unique TCR beta sequences from about 179 million T cells. An early release covering about 600 HLA-typed donors comprised about 290 gigabases of sequencing data and tens of millions of unique TCR sequences. Along with the approximately 650-subject first cohort, a separate validation cohort of over 90 different subjects was used. Rather than drawing on any new phenotypic data, the later analysis identified candidate immune exposures from TCR beta sequences and the way those sequences occurred across donors. A later analysis re-examined previously published TCR beta repertoires from about 700 donors and added high-resolution HLA genotyping to investigate patterns of TCR occurrence. The study combined high-throughput TCR immunosequencing, statistical association of individual TCRs with disease status, and machine learning to predict cytomegalovirus infection status. Every discovery cohort repertoire had been produced on one sequencing platform. To decide whether each TCR beta V gene segment behaved as functional or pseudogenic, an earlier analysis of some 600 of the donors relied on high-throughput TCR beta sequencing. Class I and class II HLA loci were covered by the typing at four-digit resolution. The study aimed to test whether signatures of past pathogen exposure could be identified by cataloging public T cell receptors. The T cell repertoires of 666 subjects were profiled by immunosequencing and related to cytomegalovirus serostatus. A later genetic analysis took genome-wide SNP genotypes for about three fifths of the 666 donors and used that subset as a discovery cohort. The genetic ancestry cluster associated with self-reported Caucasian donors included 80% to 90% of the approximately 400 genotyped donors. Among roughly 370 genotyped donors of the cohort, an average of around 240,000 unique TCR beta nucleotide sequences were sequenced per donor, roughly 20% of them non-productive. Because of strong linkage in the cohort, a few DR-DQ haplotypes were treated as single units for association and clustering. The number of typed donors differed by locus: roughly 629-640 for A, B, C, DRB1 and DQB1; 500 to 550 for DQA1; approximately 600 for DPA1; and around 490 for DPB1. Donor age, sex, ethnicity and CMV serostatus were compiled alongside the repertoire data.

The germline V gene provides CDR1 SGHRS and CDR2 YFSETQ. V is reduced by 0 bases and J by 4 bases, leaving a spacing of 8 bases between them. The CDR3 runs 13 amino acids, cysteine and phenylalanine included. Only the CDR3 DNA is retained, 39 bases long and in frame from the first base. This clone has more than one count but fewer than ten. Its antigen target is currently unknown. One base away there is no much larger clone; base qualities are not given. In the same sample, other DNA sequences code for this CDR3. Summary of the overall study and its limitations: According to a later analysis, parvovirus B19, influenza, CMV and Epstein-Barr virus appeared linked to several top co-occurrence clusters. Because counts were too low, 15 to 20 rarely observed V segments, including chromosome 9 orphons, were excluded from the earlier analysis of 587 of the donors. A further reported finding was that TCR beta sequences accurately predicted the HLA-A and HLA-B alleles for most subjects in the first cohort. Roughly uniform sequencing depth across donors was assumed in presence/absence analyses, although this assumption may not hold. Most TCR sequences were seen in very few donors, while some public TCRs were found in many individuals. In a later genetic analysis, a missense DCLRE1C variant was associated with V-gene and J-gene trimming of TCR beta chains, and the association was replicated in an independent cohort. Assigning TCR associations to individual alleles was difficult when HLA alleles, especially DR and DQ, strongly co-occurred. In an earlier analysis of about 550 of the donors, most TCR beta V segments were observed in productive rearrangements about 87% or about 30% of the time, broadly matching IMGT annotations. In both the original and validation cohorts, the classifier was reported to diagnose cytomegalovirus status with high specificity and sensitivity. According to the authors, the approach could potentially be generalized to other disease states and immunological phenotypes. According to a later analysis, TCR association rates differed among HLA loci, with DRB1 alleles showing the most associated TCRs and HLA-C alleles showing the fewest. The sequencing pipeline was judged likely to have produced a cluster of highly shared sequence variants as a technical artifact. The study gave a list of 150 to 200 TCR beta chains associated with cytomegalovirus. A later analysis associated 15,000 to 20,000 TCR beta sequences with specific HLA alleles at a false discovery rate of 0.05. Correlated functional status among segregating V segments might reflect linkage disequilibrium, but an unknown experimental factor could not be ruled out. Most CMV-associated TCR beta chains appeared to be HLA-restricted in a later analysis, and the HLA associations seemed to be driven largely by CMV exposure. In a later analysis, HLA-associated TCR beta chains were found to be more clonally expanded and to have lower generation probabilities than equally common non-associated chains. The cohort was sequenced for TCR beta chains only, and without alpha or paired-chain data the features that could be detected were limited. For the cohort, immune exposure information was limited to CMV serostatus. Three of the identified cytomegalovirus-associated TCR beta chains were confirmed in vitro to be specific for cytomegalovirus antigens. The 87-base-pair reads could not distinguish some IMGT-functional V segments, including TRBV6-2 and TRBV6-3, so those segments were excluded. According to a later genetic analysis, donors in an Asian-associated ancestry cluster had fewer N-insertions in productive TCRs than the approximately 670-donor mean. HLA typing was unavailable for some donors at each locus, so association tests used only the typed subset.

The library was made by the immunoSEQ multiplex PCR assay. For the multiplex PCR, a mixture combining 60 forward primers for TCR Vbeta segments and 13 reverse primers for TCR Jbeta segments was used. The CDR3 region of rearranged TCR beta genes was amplified from genomic DNA by a multiplex PCR assay. Amplified TCR beta libraries were sequenced as 87-base-pair reads on the Illumina HiSeq System. Per the original workflow: Across the 670 or so repertoires, a later analysis counted approximately 83 million unique TCR beta chains, some 11 million of which were shared by at least two donors. A nearest-neighbor algorithm error-corrected the raw reads and collapsed the reads into unique sequences, merging closely related sequences to remove PCR and sequencing errors. Alignment of CDR3 sequences to IMGT reference sequences was used to assign V, D and J gene segments. For a sequence to be retained, at least a six-nucleotide match to both a V gene segment and a J gene segment was required. Rearrangements were classified as productive when the CDR3 lacked stop codons and remained in frame with V and J, and all other rearrangements were classified as non-productive. Following IMGT convention, CDR3 was defined as the stretch from the second conserved V-encoded cysteine up to the conserved J-encoded phenylalanine. Sequences without an unambiguous match to a single V gene segment were excluded from the earlier analysis of 587 of the donors. An earlier analysis of several hundred of the donors called V segments functional above 56.7% productive rearrangements and segregating when the between-donor standard deviation exceeded 5%. A statistical classification framework was developed to diagnose cytomegalovirus status using the catalog of TCR beta chain sequences. In a later analysis, TCR nucleotide sequences were compared against IMGT/GENE-DB human TR gene sequences so that V and J genes could be assigned. In a later analysis, CDR3 sequences and most-parsimonious VDJ recombination scenarios were assigned using the TCRdist pipeline. In a later analysis, each TCR beta chain was defined by its CDR3 amino acid sequence together with its V-gene family, and reads without a unique V-gene family were excluded. To address suspected cross-contamination and a sequencing artifact, a later analysis removed 592 highly shared, low-generation-probability nucleotide sequences. In a later analysis, a clonal expansion index was calculated for each public chain from normalized within-repertoire ranks of inferred template counts. In a later analysis, generation probabilities were computed using a VDJ recombination model fitted to out-of-frame rearrangements, and the results were checked against IGoR. Hypergeometric tests were used in a later analysis to score TCR-TCR, TCR-HLA and TCR-CMV co-occurrence, with a repertoire-size bias correction applied to the TCR pairs. To estimate false discovery rates, a later analysis permuted the HLA or CMV assignments 20 times. In a later analysis, co-occurring TCRs were grouped with DBSCAN, and TCRdist sequence similarity was added when clustering was performed within HLA-allele-positive subsets. Co-occurrence clustering excluded repertoires with fewer than 30,000 or more than 120,000 public chains, plus five with anomalous nucleotide sharing. TCRdb obtained this table from immuneACCESS and retained in-frame rearrangements with V and J assigned. These tables miss some clones; where compared with another copy, unresolved V genes account for less than half of the shortfall, and the remainder is unexplained. The D gene and trimming were derived from the DNA, and the V and J assignments and clone size from that table. The sample table shows about 170,000 clones, and more than 70% are seen once. Of the sample, about 4.4% is held by the ten largest clones.

In total, 666 healthy bone marrow donors made up the cohort. Cohort members were all nominally healthy when sampled, although unrecorded immune exposures were likely present. The donor tested CMV seropositive, placing the donor among the roughly 270 seropositive members of the cohort. A peripheral blood sample was provided by each donor, and peripheral blood mononuclear cells were used for TCR beta sequencing. The Qiagen DNeasy Blood Extraction Kit was used to extract genomic DNA from the blood cell samples. The receptor was isolated from a woman aged 45 to 65 in good health and CMV-seropositive. Input material: PBMCs. The chain employs TRBV5-1 and TRBJ2-7; the D segment could be TRBD2, given 6 matching bases. The CDR3: CASSLVSGYEQYF. The bases are TGCGCCAGCAGCTTGGTTAGCGGTTACGAGCAGTACTTC.